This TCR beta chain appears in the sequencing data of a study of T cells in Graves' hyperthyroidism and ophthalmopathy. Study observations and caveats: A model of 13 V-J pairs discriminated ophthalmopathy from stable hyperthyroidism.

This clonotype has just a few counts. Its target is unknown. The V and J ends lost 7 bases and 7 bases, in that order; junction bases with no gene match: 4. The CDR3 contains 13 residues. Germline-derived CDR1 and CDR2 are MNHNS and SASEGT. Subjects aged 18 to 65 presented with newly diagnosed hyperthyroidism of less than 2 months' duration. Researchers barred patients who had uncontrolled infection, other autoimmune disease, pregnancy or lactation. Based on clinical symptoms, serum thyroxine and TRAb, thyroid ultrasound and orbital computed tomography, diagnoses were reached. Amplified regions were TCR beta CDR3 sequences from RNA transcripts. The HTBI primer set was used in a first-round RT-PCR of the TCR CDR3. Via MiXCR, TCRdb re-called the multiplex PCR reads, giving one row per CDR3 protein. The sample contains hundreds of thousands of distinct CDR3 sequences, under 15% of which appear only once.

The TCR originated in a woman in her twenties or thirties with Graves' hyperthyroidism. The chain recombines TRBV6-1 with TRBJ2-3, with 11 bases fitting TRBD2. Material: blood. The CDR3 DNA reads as TGTGCCAGCAAGACTAGCGGGACTAATACGCAGTATTTT. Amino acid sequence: CASKTSGTNTQYF.